These T cell receptor beta chains were read from a single sample in a study of identical twins. TCRdb ran MiXCR on the 5' RACE reads and lists one entry per CDR3 protein. This table has under 800,000 distinct CDR3 sequences, 21% appearing once. The same data also contributed to another study, on T cells expressing NK-cell markers.

Sequenced sample: PBMCs. Source of these receptors: a woman aged 18-35 years in good health. CDR3s include the opening cysteine and the closing phenylalanine or tryptophan. Size tells how often a clone was seen (once, few, many) or the class of an expanded clone, and some rows leave it out.

CDR3 protein: CASSGRDKNTEAFF
clone size: -
J gene: TRBJ1-1
V gene: TRBV3-1

CDR3 protein: CASSFGTATRTQYF
clone size: -
J gene: TRBJ2-3
V gene: TRBV5-6

CDR3 protein: CASTQASFQETQYF
clone size: few
J gene: TRBJ2-5
V gene: TRBV6-2/TRBV6-3

CDR3 protein: CAWSLGGVTYEQYF
clone size: many
J gene: TRBJ2-7
V gene: TRBV30

CDR3 protein: CAISDPKYGYTF
clone size: -
J gene: TRBJ1-2
V gene: TRBV10-3

CDR3 protein: CSARKDASGGAAEQFF
clone size: -
J gene: TRBJ2-1
V gene: TRBV20-1

CDR3 protein: CSVDEGLHGGVLWYF
clone size: many
J gene: TRBJ2-3
V gene: TRBV29-1

CDR3 protein: CASSGGPTGSFYEQYF
clone size: -
J gene: TRBJ2-7
V gene: TRBV21-1

CDR3 protein: CASSLFQGNTGELFF
clone size: few
J gene: TRBJ2-2
V gene: TRBV12-3/TRBV12-4

CDR3 protein: CSAREAGTGSLDAFF
clone size: -
J gene: TRBJ1-1
V gene: TRBV20-1

CDR3 protein: CSARIRGDGELFF
clone size: -
J gene: TRBJ2-2
V gene: TRBV20-1

CDR3 protein: CASRSGTSNEQFF
clone size: -
J gene: TRBJ2-1
V gene: TRBV12-3/TRBV12-4

CDR3 protein: CATGLEDVEQYF
clone size: -
J gene: TRBJ2-7
V gene: TRBV15

CDR3 protein: CASREGWGAALNEQFF
clone size: -
J gene: TRBJ2-1
V gene: TRBV11-2

CDR3 protein: CASSHEAETQYF
clone size: -
J gene: TRBJ2-5
V gene: TRBV3-1

CDR3 protein: CASSQGIHIHYGYTF
clone size: -
J gene: TRBJ1-2
V gene: TRBV14

CDR3 protein: CASSLVVWRDRSSYNEQFF
clone size: few
J gene: TRBJ2-1
V gene: TRBV11-1

CDR3 protein: CSARWTRDEKLFF
clone size: -
J gene: TRBJ1-4
V gene: TRBV20-1

CDR3 protein: CASSLVQGDSPLHF
clone size: few
J gene: TRBJ1-6
V gene: TRBV7-6

CDR3 protein: CSASPATNEKLFF
clone size: -
J gene: TRBJ1-4
V gene: TRBV20-1

CDR3 protein: CASSFLTANNEQFF
clone size: few
J gene: TRBJ2-1
V gene: TRBV5-1

CDR3 protein: CSAIRGTDYNEQFF
clone size: -
J gene: TRBJ2-1
V gene: TRBV20-1

CDR3 protein: CSASRGQGAYEQYF
clone size: -
J gene: TRBJ2-7
V gene: TRBV20-1

CDR3 protein: CASSGGGRGQQYF
clone size: few
J gene: TRBJ2-7
V gene: TRBV25-1

CDR3 protein: CASSLLPGGAGGYTF
clone size: -
J gene: TRBJ1-2
V gene: TRBV5-4

CDR3 protein: CASSLRLVEVGDTQYF
clone size: -
J gene: TRBJ2-3
V gene: TRBV7-9

CDR3 protein: CASSVEFTDTQYF
clone size: -
J gene: TRBJ2-3
V gene: TRBV9

CDR3 protein: CSARWGPPTYEQYF
clone size: -
J gene: TRBJ2-7
V gene: TRBV20-1

CDR3 protein: CATSRDGTANNEQFF
clone size: few
J gene: TRBJ2-1
V gene: TRBV15

CDR3 protein: CASSFNGREAFF
clone size: few
J gene: TRBJ1-1
V gene: TRBV27

CDR3 protein: CASSQLAGGHNEQYF
clone size: few
J gene: TRBJ2-7
V gene: TRBV11-2

CDR3 protein: CSAPGQGVGTEAFF
clone size: -
J gene: TRBJ1-1
V gene: TRBV29-1

CDR3 protein: CAIGPRRTDTQYF
clone size: -
J gene: TRBJ2-3
V gene: TRBV5-5

CDR3 protein: CSASPDRYTEAFF
clone size: many
J gene: TRBJ1-1
V gene: TRBV20-1

CDR3 protein: CASSEVVTEVEQYF
clone size: -
J gene: TRBJ2-7
V gene: TRBV2

CDR3 protein: CASSFGRGKTQYF
clone size: -
J gene: TRBJ2-5
V gene: TRBV6-5

CDR3 protein: CAISESIQASGTQYF
clone size: -
J gene: TRBJ2-5
V gene: TRBV10-3

CDR3 protein: CSAPPGQITDTQYF
clone size: few
J gene: TRBJ2-3
V gene: TRBV20-1

CDR3 protein: CAISDGTSGGRGETQYF
clone size: -
J gene: TRBJ2-5
V gene: TRBV10-3